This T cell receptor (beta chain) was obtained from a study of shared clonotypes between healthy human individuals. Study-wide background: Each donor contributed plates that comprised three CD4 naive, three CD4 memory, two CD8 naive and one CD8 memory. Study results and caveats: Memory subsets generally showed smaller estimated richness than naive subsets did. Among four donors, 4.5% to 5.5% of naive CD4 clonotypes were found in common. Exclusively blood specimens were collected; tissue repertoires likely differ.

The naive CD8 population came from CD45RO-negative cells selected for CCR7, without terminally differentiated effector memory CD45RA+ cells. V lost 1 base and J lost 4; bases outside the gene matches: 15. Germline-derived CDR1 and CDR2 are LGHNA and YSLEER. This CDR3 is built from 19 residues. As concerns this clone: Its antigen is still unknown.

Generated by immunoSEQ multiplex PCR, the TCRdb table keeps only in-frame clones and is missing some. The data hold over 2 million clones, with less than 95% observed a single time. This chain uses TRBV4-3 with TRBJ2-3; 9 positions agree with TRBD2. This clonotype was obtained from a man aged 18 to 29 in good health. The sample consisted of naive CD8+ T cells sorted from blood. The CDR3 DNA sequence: TGCGCCAGCAGCCAAGTTTACTTAAGCGGCGGGAGGGGGCCAGATACGCAGTATTTT. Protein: CASSQVYLSGGRGPDTQYF.